Listed below are T cell receptor beta chains from one sample, sequenced in a study of blood T cells in healthy people across ages. TCRdb independently ran MiXCR on the 5' RACE reads; one entry per CDR3 protein. The repertoire holds some 1,000,000 distinct CDR3 sequences, with approximately 25% as singletons. This same sample was also taken into another study, of T cells of mothers and their children.

Material for sequencing was blood. These receptors were collected from a girl aged 2 to 9 in good health. Each CDR3 is given with its conserved first and last residue. The D gene is left open where the match is weak. Clone size is given for some rows only: seen once, a few or many times, or a class if the clone is expanded.

V gene	J gene	clone size	D gene	CDR3 protein	CDR3 DNA
TRBV20-1	TRBJ1-5	NA	NA	CSAGYQPQHF	TGCAGTGCTGGATATCAGCCCCAGCATTTT
TRBV29-1	TRBJ2-5	NA	NA	CSVEDQGRGETQYF	TGCAGCGTTGAAGATCAAGGGAGGGGGGAGACCCAGTACTTC
TRBV4-1	TRBJ2-7	NA	TRBD2	CASSQDGLAGVEQYF	TGCGCCAGCAGCCAAGATGGGCTAGCGGGAGTTGAGCAGTACTTC
TRBV4-3	TRBJ2-3	few	NA	CASSQKGVGADTQYF	TGCGCCAGCAGCCAAAAAGGGGTGGGGGCAGATACGCAGTATTTT
TRBV4-3	TRBJ2-1	NA	NA	CASSLLRGGEDEQFF	TGCGCCAGCAGCCTCCTCCGGGGCGGGGAGGATGAGCAGTTCTTC
TRBV12-3/TRBV12-4	TRBJ1-4	few	NA	CASTGRAANEKLFF	TGTGCCAGCACCGGACGGGCAGCTAATGAAAAACTGTTTTTT
TRBV3-1	TRBJ2-1	NA	NA	CASSQDLQTNEQFF	TGTGCCAGCAGCCAAGATCTCCAAACCAATGAGCAGTTCTTC
TRBV28	TRBJ2-5	few	TRBD1	CAIRPRTGQNYQETQYF	TGTGCCATCCGTCCCCGGACAGGGCAAAACTACCAAGAGACCCAGTACTTC
TRBV20-1	TRBJ2-3	NA	NA	CSAIRRISTDTQYF	TGCAGTGCTATACGGCGGATTAGCACAGATACGCAGTATTTT
TRBV4-1	TRBJ1-2	NA	TRBD1	CASSQVGTGGYGHTF	TGCGCCAGCAGCCAAGTTGGGACAGGGGGCTATGGCCACACCTTC
TRBV6-5	TRBJ2-7	few	TRBD1	CASSWAGTGTYEQYF	TGTGCCAGCAGTTGGGCCGGGACAGGGACCTACGAGCAGTACTTC
TRBV29-1	TRBJ2-5	NA	TRBD2	CTSAGVISETQYF	TGCACCTCAGCGGGAGTAATATCAGAGACCCAGTACTTC
TRBV13	TRBJ2-1	NA	NA	CASVLGGQVDEQFF	TGTGCCAGCGTCCTTGGGGGGCAGGTCGATGAGCAGTTCTTC
TRBV3-1	TRBJ2-1	NA	NA	CASSQVLSEQFF	TGTGCCAGCAGCCAAGTACTTAGTGAGCAGTTCTTC
TRBV20-1	TRBJ2-5	few	TRBD2	CSGTTSGQETQYF	TGCAGTGGTACGACTAGCGGACAAGAGACCCAGTACTTC
TRBV12-3/TRBV12-4	TRBJ2-3	NA	TRBD1	CASSRLTGGVGRTQYF	TGTGCCAGCAGTCGCCTGACAGGGGGCGTTGGTCGTACGCAGTATTTT
TRBV20-1	TRBJ1-4	few	NA	CSARGRPMNEKLFF	TGCAGTGCTAGAGGGCGCCCGATGAATGAAAAACTGTTTTTT
TRBV12-3/TRBV12-4	TRBJ2-3	NA	NA	CASASSDTDTQYF	TGTGCCAGCGCCTCCTCCGACACAGATACGCAGTATTTT
TRBV4-3	TRBJ2-1	NA	NA	CASSQRSGTYNEQFF	TGCGCCAGCAGCCAAAGGTCCGGGACTTACAATGAGCAGTTCTTC
TRBV6-2/TRBV6-3	TRBJ2-1	NA	TRBD2	CASSYPGDYYNEQFF	TGTGCCAGCAGTTATCCGGGGGACTACTACAATGAGCAGTTCTTC
TRBV5-4	TRBJ2-7	once	TRBD2	CASSSQTSGRDYEQYF	TGTGCCAGCAGCTCGCAAACTAGCGGGAGGGACTACGAGCAGTACTTC
TRBV20-1	TRBJ2-7	few	NA	CSVNLVGGNEQYF	TGCAGTGTAAACCTTGTTGGAGGGAACGAGCAGTACTTC
TRBV19	TRBJ2-3	NA	NA	CASSIPLIAGWDTQYF	TGTGCCAGTAGTATCCCCCTGATTGCGGGTTGGGATACGCAGTATTTT
TRBV11-2	TRBJ2-7	NA	NA	CASSWTQTVFF	TGTGCCAGCAGCTGGACCCAGACAGTCTTCTTC
TRBV5-1	TRBJ2-5	NA	TRBD1	CASSLIGFTGAETQYF	TGCGCCAGCAGCTTGATAGGCTTTACAGGGGCGGAGACCCAGTACTTC
TRBV20-1	TRBJ1-5	NA	NA	CSARDGAGQPQHF	TGCAGTGCTAGAGATGGTGCGGGTCAGCCCCAGCATTTT
TRBV20-1	TRBJ2-7	NA	NA	CSAREFTGRLDYEQYF	TGCAGTGCTAGAGAATTTACGGGACGTCTAGATTACGAGCAGTACTTC
TRBV27	TRBJ1-1	NA	NA	CASSPIPTGEAFF	TGTGCCAGCAGCCCAATTCCGACGGGTGAAGCTTTCTTT
TRBV7-3	TRBJ1-1	NA	NA	CASSLDSLTEAFF	TGTGCCAGCAGCTTGGACAGCCTCACTGAAGCTTTCTTT
TRBV7-9	TRBJ2-1	NA	NA	CTSSLDVNVQFF	TGTACCAGCAGCTTAGACGTAAATGTGCAGTTCTTC
TRBV2	TRBJ2-7	few	NA	CASSEEAVNEQYF	TGTGCCAGCAGTGAGGAGGCAGTGAACGAGCAGTACTTC
TRBV7-2	TRBJ2-2	few	NA	CASSSLGGSNTGELFF	TGTGCCAGCAGCTCCTTAGGGGGGTCGAACACCGGGGAGCTGTTTTTT
TRBV12-3/TRBV12-4	TRBJ2-2	few	TRBD1	CASSLGDRPLELFF	TGTGCCAGCAGTTTAGGGGACAGGCCCCTAGAGCTGTTTTTT
TRBV18	TRBJ2-7	few	TRBD1	CASCVSRDRDYEQYF	TGTGCCAGCTGCGTGAGCCGGGACAGGGACTACGAGCAGTACTTC
TRBV12-5	TRBJ1-1	few	NA	CASAAQGGAEAFF	TGTGCTAGTGCCGCACAGGGAGGGGCTGAAGCTTTCTTT
TRBV13	TRBJ1-1	NA	NA	CASSLETDAEAFF	TGTGCCAGCAGCTTAGAAACGGACGCTGAAGCTTTCTTT
TRBV7-2	TRBJ2-6	NA	NA	CASSLLSGPLSGANVLTF	TGTGCCAGCAGCTTACTTTCAGGACCCCTCTCTGGGGCCAACGTCCTGACTTTC
TRBV7-2	TRBJ2-6	NA	NA	CASSLVVSRSGANVLTF	TGTGCCAGCAGCTTAGTGGTCAGCCGATCCGGGGCCAACGTCCTGACTTTC
TRBV9	TRBJ2-1	NA	NA	CASSVEAGSYNEQFF	TGTGCCAGCAGCGTAGAGGCGGGCTCCTACAATGAGCAGTTCTTC
TRBV6-1	TRBJ2-7	NA	NA	CASSEGQAYEQYF	TGTGCCAGCAGTGAAGGGCAGGCCTACGAGCAGTACTTC
TRBV12-3/TRBV12-4	TRBJ2-1	few	NA	CASSLSRSGRGNEQFF	TGTGCCAGCAGTTTAAGCCGTTCGGGCAGGGGTAATGAGCAGTTCTTC
TRBV11-2	TRBJ2-1	NA	TRBD1	CASSSTDRVGNEQFF	TGTGCCAGCAGCTCCACCGACAGGGTAGGGAATGAGCAGTTCTTC
TRBV4-2	TRBJ2-2	many	NA	CASSPDNTGELFF	TGTGCCAGCAGCCCAGACAACACCGGGGAGCTGTTTTTT